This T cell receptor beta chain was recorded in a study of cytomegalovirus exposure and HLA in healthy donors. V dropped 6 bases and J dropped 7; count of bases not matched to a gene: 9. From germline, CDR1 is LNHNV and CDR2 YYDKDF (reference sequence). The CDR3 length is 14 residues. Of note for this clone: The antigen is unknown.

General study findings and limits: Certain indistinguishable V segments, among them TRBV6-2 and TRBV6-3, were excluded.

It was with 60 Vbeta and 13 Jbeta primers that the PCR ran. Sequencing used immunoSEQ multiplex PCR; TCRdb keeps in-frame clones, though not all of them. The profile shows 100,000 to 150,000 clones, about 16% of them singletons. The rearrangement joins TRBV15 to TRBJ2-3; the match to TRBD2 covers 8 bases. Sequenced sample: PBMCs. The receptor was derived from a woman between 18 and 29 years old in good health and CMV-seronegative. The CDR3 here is CATRSGSGAYTQYF. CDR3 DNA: TGTGCCACCAGAAGCGGGAGTGGGGCTTATACGCAGTATTTT.